The present T cell receptor beta chain was sequenced within a study of blood T cell repertoires in COVID-19. The CDR3 is made up of 13 amino acids. The germline V and J ends were trimmed by 8 bases and 2 bases, with 11 bases remaining between them. Germline V gene sequence: CDR1 MRHNA, CDR2 SNTAGT. This clone has a count of ten or more. This sample also contains other DNA sequences that code for the same CDR3. Assay: immunoSEQ multiplex PCR; the TCRdb copy retains only in-frame clones and omits some. The sample has about 270,000 clones, approximately 91% seen once. The TCR was taken from a man aged 50 to 59 with acute or convalescent COVID-19. The sample comprised peripheral blood. V and J are TRBV6-4 and TRBJ2-3; D may be TRBD1 (5 bases). In DNA form, the CDR3 reads TGTGCCAGCGGGGCAGGGCACACAGATACGCAGTATTTT. Translated, it gives CASGAGHTDTQYF.